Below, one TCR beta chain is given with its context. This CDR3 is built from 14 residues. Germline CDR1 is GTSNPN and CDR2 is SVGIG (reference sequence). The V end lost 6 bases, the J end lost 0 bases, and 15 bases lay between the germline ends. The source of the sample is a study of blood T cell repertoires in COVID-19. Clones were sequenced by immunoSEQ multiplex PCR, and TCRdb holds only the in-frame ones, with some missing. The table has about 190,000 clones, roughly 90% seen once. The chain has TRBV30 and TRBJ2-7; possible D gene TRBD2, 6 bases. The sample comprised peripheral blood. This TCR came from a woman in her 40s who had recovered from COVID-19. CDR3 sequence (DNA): TGTGCCTGTTATAGCGGCATAAGCTCCTACGAGCAGTACTTC. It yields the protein CACYSGISSYEQYF. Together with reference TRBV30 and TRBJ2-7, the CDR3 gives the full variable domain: SQTIHQWPATLVQPVGSPLSLECTVEGTSNPNLYWYRQAAGRGLQLLFYSVGIGQISSEVPQNLSASRPQDRQFILSSKKLLLSDSGFYLCACYSGISSYEQYFGPGTRLTVT.